The present T cell receptor (beta chain) was sequenced within a study of T cells in Graves' hyperthyroidism and ophthalmopathy. Study outcomes and limitations: Using 13 V-J features, a model discriminated ophthalmopathy from stable hyperthyroidism.

There are 16 residues in the CDR3. Germline loops: CDR1 GTSNPN, CDR2 SVGIG (reference sequence). Trimming took 2 bases from V and 0 from J, leaving 15 bases between them. Regions amplified from RNA transcripts were the TCR beta CDR3 regions. During a first-round RT-PCR of the TCR CDR3, the HTBI primer set was used. One entry per CDR3 protein, called by TCRdb with MiXCR from the multiplex PCR reads. In the table there are 150,000 or so distinct CDR3 sequences, about 9.4% of which are singletons. As regards this clonotype: Its antigen remains unidentified.

Lactation, pregnancy, other autoimmune disease or uncontrolled infection led to exclusion of patients. Ahead of any ophthalmopathy symptoms, the blood sample was obtained at the first diagnosis of hyperthyroidism. Specimen: blood. This receptor was identified in a woman younger than 30 with Graves' hyperthyroidism that later progressed to Graves' ophthalmopathy. The chain is built from TRBV30 and TRBJ2-3; possibly TRBD2 for D (6 bases). In DNA form, the CDR3 reads TGTGCCTGGAGTATGATAGCGGTCTCCAGCACAGATACGCAGTATTTT. Translating gives CAWSMIAVSSTDTQYF.